The clone carrying this TCR beta chain was detected a few times. The record originates from a study of beta chain features in type 1 diabetes. Germline V gives CDR1 KGHSH, CDR2 LQKENI. The V end was cut by 4 bases, the J end by 0 bases, with 9 bases between. The CDR3 totals 14 residues. Of the isolated RNA, all was reverse transcribed, and so the sequenced material was expressed TCRB transcripts. Using immunoSEQ multiplex PCR, the repertoire was profiled, and TCRdb retains in-frame clones only, with some absent. Here the sample spans around 190,000 clones, about 13% being singletons. The clonotype was recovered from a woman in her late teens or twenties in good health. The source material was central memory CD4+ T cells from blood. This rearrangement joins TRBV18 to TRBJ1-1, with D uncertain. In DNA, the CDR3 is TGTGCCAGCTCACTCGCACAGATGAACACTGAAGCTTTCTTT. It yields the protein CASSLAQMNTEAFF.